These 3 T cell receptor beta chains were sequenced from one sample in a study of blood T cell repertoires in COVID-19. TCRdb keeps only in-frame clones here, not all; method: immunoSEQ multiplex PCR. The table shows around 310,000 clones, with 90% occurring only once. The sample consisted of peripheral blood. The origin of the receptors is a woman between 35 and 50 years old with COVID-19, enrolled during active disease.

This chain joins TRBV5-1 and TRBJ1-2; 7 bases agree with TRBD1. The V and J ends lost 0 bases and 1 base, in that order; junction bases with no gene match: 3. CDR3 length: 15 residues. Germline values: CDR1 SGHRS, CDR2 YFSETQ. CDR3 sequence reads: CASSLGQGLNYGYTF. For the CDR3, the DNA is TGCGCCAGCAGCTTGGGACAGGGACTTAACTATGGCTACACCTTC.

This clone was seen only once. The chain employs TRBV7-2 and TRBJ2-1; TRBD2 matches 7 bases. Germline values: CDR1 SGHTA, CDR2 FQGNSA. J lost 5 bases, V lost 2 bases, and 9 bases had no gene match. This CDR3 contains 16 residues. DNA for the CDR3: TGTGCCAGCAGCTTACTGACTGGGGAGGGGAACAATGAGCAGTTCTTC. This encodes CASSLLTGEGNNEQFF.

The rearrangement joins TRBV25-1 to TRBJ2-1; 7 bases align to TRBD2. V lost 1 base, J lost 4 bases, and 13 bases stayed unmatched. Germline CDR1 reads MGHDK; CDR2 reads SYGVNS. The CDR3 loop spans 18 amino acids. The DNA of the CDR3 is TGTGCCAGCAGTGAATTAGGGGAGGGCCTTATTCTATACAATGAGCAGTTCTTC. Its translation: CASSELGEGLILYNEQFF.